This is a list of T cell receptor beta chains from one sample in a study of cytomegalovirus exposure and HLA in healthy donors. Sequencing was performed with immunoSEQ multiplex PCR; in TCRdb, only in-frame clones are kept and a portion is missing. The table has about 70,000 clones, approximately 93% seen once; the top ten hold roughly 1.4%. The material sequenced was PBMCs. These receptors were taken from a man between 18 and 35 years old in good health and CMV-seropositive. The CDR3 runs from the conserved cysteine through the conserved F or W. Each record gives: clone size, J gene, D gene, V gene, CDR3 DNA, CDR3 protein. D genes are given only for firm matches. Clone size is not always given. Where it is, it says once, few, many or a class for expanded clones.

NA,TRBJ1-4,TRBD1,TRBV9,TGTGCCAGCAGCGTAACCGGGACAGGGAGTGAAAAACTGTTTTTT,CASSVTGTGSEKLFF
once,TRBJ1-1,NA,TRBV7-6,TGTGCCAGCAGCCGGGGGTTTAGAGATCCCCACACTGAAGCTTTCTTT,CASSRGFRDPHTEAFF
NA,TRBJ2-7,NA,TRBV25-1,TGTGCCAGCAGTGGAACTTCCCCTCACGAGCAGTACTTC,CASSGTSPHEQYF
few,TRBJ2-5,TRBD2,TRBV5-1,TGCGCCAGCAGCGCGGGGACTAGCGGGAGCCGAGAGACCCAGTACTTC,CASSAGTSGSRETQYF
once,TRBJ2-4,TRBD2,TRBV15,TGTGCCACCAGCAGAGATTACGGGGGGAAGGCCAAAAACATTCAGTACTTC,CATSRDYGGKAKNIQYF
once,TRBJ2-3,NA,TRBV14,TGTGCCAGCAGCCGCCCCCGAGGCCGTTCTACAGATACGCAGTATTTT,CASSRPRGRSTDTQYF
NA,TRBJ1-5,TRBD1,TRBV10-1,TGCGCCAGCACCATCGGACAGGGAGTGGAGCAGCCCCAGCATTTT,CASTIGQGVEQPQHF
NA,TRBJ2-7,TRBD1,TRBV5-1,TGCGCCAGCACGATTATACCGGGACAGGGGTCCGAGCAGTACTTC,CASTIIPGQGSEQYF
NA,TRBJ1-1,NA,TRBV7-2,TGTGCCAGCAGCTTCCCGGTTTCAGCGGAAGCTTTCTTT,CASSFPVSAEAFF
NA,TRBJ1-4,TRBD1,TRBV11-2,TGTGCCAGCAGCCCTCCGGGACAGACTAATGAAAAACTGTTTTTT,CASSPPGQTNEKLFF
NA,TRBJ2-7,TRBD1,TRBV29-1,TGCAGCGTTGAAACTAGGGGGACAGGGAACCACGAGCAGTACTTC,CSVETRGTGNHEQYF
NA,TRBJ2-1,NA,TRBV7-9,TGTGCCAGCAGCTTAGCGGAGACGAATGAGCAGTTCTTC,CASSLAETNEQFF
few,TRBJ1-2,NA,TRBV10-3,TGTGCCATCAGTGAAGGGGTCAGGGAAGCCTCTGGCTACACCTTC,CAISEGVREASGYTF
few,TRBJ2-3,TRBD2,TRBV6-1,TGTGCCAGCAGTGAACTAGCGGGAGGGCCAGATACGCAGTATTTT,CASSELAGGPDTQYF
NA,TRBJ2-5,TRBD1,TRBV5-1,TGCGCCAGCAGCCCCCGACCGACAGGGCTGGAAGAGACCCAGTACTTC,CASSPRPTGLEETQYF
NA,TRBJ2-5,NA,TRBV2,TGTGCCAGCTTAGGAAAAACAGGGTTCCAAGAGACCCAGTACTTC,CASLGKTGFQETQYF
NA,TRBJ2-2,NA,TRBV13,TGTGCCAGCAGCCTCGGTCGGGGCACCGGGGAGCTGTTTTTT,CASSLGRGTGELFF
few,TRBJ1-3,NA,TRBV4-1,TGCGCCAGCAGCCGCCAGGGTTTGGTATTTCGTGGAAACACCATATATTTT,CASSRQGLVFRGNTIYF
NA,TRBJ1-2,TRBD1,TRBV28,TGTGCCAGTACAGGGGGGGGTACCTATGGCTACACCTTC,CASTGGGTYGYTF
once,TRBJ2-7,TRBD2,TRBV7-8,TGTGCCAGCAGCTTAGGTGCGGGAGGGCCTGGTGTGCAGTACTTC,CASSLGAGGPGVQYF
NA,TRBJ1-2,NA,TRBV7-8,TGTGCCAGCAGCTCCTTAGGACAGACTAACTATGGCTACACCTTC,CASSSLGQTNYGYTF
NA,TRBJ2-7,TRBD1,TRBV9,TGTGCCAGCAGCCGAGGGACAGACCCCTACGAGCAGTACTTC,CASSRGTDPYEQYF